The rows below give T cell receptor beta chains drawn from one sample of a study of blood T cell repertoires in COVID-19. Using immunoSEQ multiplex PCR, the repertoire was profiled, and TCRdb retains in-frame clones only, with some absent. The sample shows more than 100,000 clones, around 81% of them seen only once. The specimen sequenced was peripheral blood. The receptors shown here come from a man in his 70s with acute or convalescent COVID-19. The CDR3 runs from the conserved cysteine through the conserved F or W.

v_call	j_call	cdr3_aa
TRBV5-6	TRBJ1-4	CASSLDGAAATNEKLFF
TRBV7-9	TRBJ2-7	CASSQVGRSYEQYF
TRBV7-4	TRBJ1-4	CASSSDRRNEKLFF
TRBV7-2	TRBJ2-7	CASSLTTGGGRYEQYF
TRBV5-4	TRBJ1-6	CASSLDQRDSYNSPLHF
TRBV7-2	TRBJ1-2	CASSLEFGTGYGYTF
TRBV6-5	TRBJ2-2	CASSWGTGVLTGELFF
TRBV3-1/TRBV3-2	TRBJ1-1	CASSQGTGATKAFF
TRBV6-1	TRBJ2-1	CASSERVANEQFF
TRBV5-1	TRBJ1-1	CASSLVGQGESEAFF
TRBV6-2/TRBV6-3	TRBJ2-2	CASSYRVTGELFF
TRBV7-2	TRBJ1-4	CASSSDRYNEKLFF
TRBV10-2	TRBJ1-6	CASRVPGQEYPLHF
TRBV7-2	TRBJ1-2	CASSLDRAPSDGYTF
TRBV5-4	TRBJ2-7	CASSPDRVSSLYEQYF
TRBV19	TRBJ1-6	CASSIGADNSPLHF
TRBV9	TRBJ2-2	CASSDGQGWTGELFF
TRBV5-8	TRBJ1-5	CASSLARPQHF
TRBV11-2	TRBJ2-7	CASSSWTGAAYEQYF
TRBV5-4	TRBJ2-2	CASSFLGQAAGELFF
TRBV5-1	TRBJ2-7	CASSHSGGNYEQYF
TRBV6-5	TRBJ1-1	CASTLGQATEAFF
TRBV12-3/TRBV12-4	TRBJ2-3	CASSLPGLVPYF
TRBV9	TRBJ2-7	CASSVGDRVSEQYF
TRBV9	TRBJ2-1	CASSPQGGLYNEQFF
TRBV19	TRBJ1-4	CASTSNRWQGLPGTNEKLFF
TRBV7-7	TRBJ2-5	CASGTEGIRGETQYF
TRBV6-2/TRBV6-3	TRBJ1-1	CASSFRGRTEAFF
TRBV5-3	TRBJ2-7	CARSFWTAYEQYF
TRBV7-5	TRBJ2-7	CAGDNNRTPVFLRAYEQYF
TRBV6-5	TRBJ1-2	CASSYPYIQSGYGYTF
TRBV4-1	TRBJ1-2	CASSQVQGSSYGYTF
TRBV9	TRBJ1-3	CASSVGGGGNTIYF
TRBV7-2	TRBJ1-3	CASSLDNSGNTIYF
TRBV5-5	TRBJ2-3	CASSLRERTDTQYF
TRBV7-2	TRBJ1-5	CASSQQGYLNQPQHF
TRBV6-5	TRBJ1-2	CASRTGEYGYTF
TRBV27	TRBJ1-1	CASSLSGGARTEAFF
TRBV7-2	TRBJ1-1	CASSLRVEAFF
TRBV11-3	TRBJ2-5	CASSSYLGLAASKETQYF
TRBV9	TRBJ2-7	CASSATGIGEQYF
TRBV5-1	TRBJ1-2	CASSDRGDYGYTF
TRBV29-1	TRBJ1-1	CSVGPGGLDTEAFF
TRBV4-3	TRBJ1-1	CASSQETGANTEAFF
TRBV5-1	TRBJ2-2	CASSLTSGGANTGELFF
TRBV12-5	TRBJ1-6	CASGLGQGDSPLHF
TRBV28	TRBJ1-2	CASSFGQGTIYGYTF
TRBV28	TRBJ1-3	CASRAGGNGNTIYF
TRBV5-4	TRBJ2-3	CASSPWGFGGGEADTQYF
TRBV9	TRBJ2-5	CASSVVGVAGPLGGGQETQYF
TRBV19	TRBJ2-3	CASSAYQGTADTQYF
TRBV5-1	TRBJ1-2	CASSLGTLPNYGYTF
TRBV6-2/TRBV6-3	TRBJ2-5	CASSYSKGRETQYF
TRBV5-6	TRBJ2-5	CASSTRSFGQYGQETQYF
TRBV5-4	TRBJ1-2	CASSLGPASDGYTF
TRBV5-6	TRBJ2-5	CASSLGDRGETQYF
TRBV4-1	TRBJ1-5	CASSQDPPDRGYQPQHF
TRBV19	TRBJ2-7	CASSIRGIGTSVAYEQYF
TRBV19	TRBJ1-1	CASRQGFIREAFF
TRBV24-1	TRBJ1-2	CATSERSGYGYTF